Below, 8 T cell receptor beta chains from the same sample are listed, as sequenced in a study of cytomegalovirus exposure and HLA in healthy donors. The PCR employed 60 Vbeta primers together with 13 Jbeta primers. Here immunoSEQ multiplex PCR was the method, and the copy in TCRdb shows in-frame clones only, minus some. The sample lists about 130,000 clones; roughly 75% were seen once. The sample consisted of PBMCs. The receptors shown here come from a young man in good health and CMV-seronegative.

This rearrangement joins TRBV6-5 to TRBJ1-3; D might be TRBD1 (6 bases). Trimming cost V 6 bases and J 4 bases, with 16 bases left between them. This CDR3 is built from 15 residues. In germline, CDR1 is MNHEY, CDR2 SVGAGI. The CDR3 region is CASSSYRARGNTIYF. DNA for the CDR3: TGTGCCAGCAGCTCCTACAGGGCCCGGGGAAACACCATATATTTT.

J is TRBJ1-2 and V is TRBV11-2, with D possibly matching TRBD1 (5 bases). V lost 2 bases to trimming and J lost 3 bases, with 19 bases between them. This CDR3 is 17 amino acids long. Germline assignment: CDR1 SGHAT and CDR2 FQNNGV. In DNA form, the CDR3 reads TGTGCCAGCAGCTTACCGAGCGGGACCTCCCCTTACTATGGCTACACCTTC. Protein product: CASSLPSGTSPYYGYTF.

The DNA for the CDR3 is TGTGCCAGCAGCCTAGGCCAATCTCACTATGGCTACACCTTC. This translates into CASSLGQSHYGYTF. This chain connects TRBV5-6 to TRBJ1-2; no definite D call. CDR1 and CDR2 from the germline V gene are SGHDT and YYEEEE. V was trimmed by 4 bases and J by 3 bases, leaving 13 bases between them. The CDR3 is 14 residues long. The full variable domain, its missing parts supplied by reference TRBV5-6 and TRBJ1-2, is DAGVTQSPTHLIKTRGQQVTLRCSPKSGHDTVSWYQQALGQGPQFIFQYYEEEERQRGNFPDRFSGHQFPNYSSELNVNALLLGDSALYLCASSLGQSHYGYTFGSGTRLTVV.

V gene TRBV10-3 combines with J gene TRBJ2-1, with 8 bases lining up with TRBD2. CDR3 length: 12 residues. Germline V CDR1 and CDR2: ENHRY, SYGVKD. The V segment lost 8 bases and the J segment 7 bases; nucleotides outside the gene matches: 4. DNA for the CDR3: TGTGCCATCGGAACTAGCGGAAATGAGCAGTTCTTC. Amino acids: CAIGTSGNEQFF.

V is TRBV2 and J is TRBJ1-1; D gene uncertain. Germline values: CDR1 SNHLY, CDR2 FYNNEI. The V end lost 3 bases, the J end lost 10 bases, and 21 bases lay between the germline ends. The CDR3 extends over 15 amino acids. The CDR3 coding sequence is TGTGCCAGCAGTGAGGGTTGGCGCATCGATCGCGGAGCTTTCTTT. Translated: CASSEGWRIDRGAFF.

The J gene is TRBJ1-3, the V gene TRBV7-9; TRBD1 might be the D (6 bases). The CDR3 runs 16 residues. V was trimmed by 2 bases and J by 0 bases, leaving 11 bases between them. Germline V gene data show CDR1 as SEHNR and CDR2 as FQNEAQ (reference sequence). The CDR3 DNA is TGTGCCAGCAGCTTACTGGGGGCGGCCTCTGGAAACACCATATATTTT. Translation gives CASSLLGAASGNTIYF.

The chain combines TRBV9 with TRBJ1-2; maybe TRBD1 (5 bases). This CDR3 has 17 residues. V lost 4 bases to trimming and J lost 1 base, with 20 bases between them. Germline V lookup: CDR1 SGDLS, CDR2 YYNGEE. DNA for the CDR3: TGTGCCAGCAGCCCCGAAGGGACCCGACTAGTTAACTATGGCTACACCTTC. This encodes CASSPEGTRLVNYGYTF.

The V call is TRBV6-1, the J call TRBJ1-1; a possible D gene is TRBD1 (6 bases). Between the trimmed V and J ends, which lost 11 bases and 5 bases, there was a span of 18 bases. CDR3 length equals 13 residues. CDR1 and CDR2 from the germline V gene are MNHNS and SASEGT. As DNA, the CDR3 is TGTGCCGGTCAACAGGGTTCTGGAACTGAAGCTTTCTTT. This sequence encodes CAGQQGSGTEAFF.